The 17 T cell receptor beta chains below were found in one sample sequenced in a study of blood T cells in healthy people across ages. With a J-beta primer mix and a sample-barcoded 5' primer, a second PCR ran about 7 to 12 cycles. TCRdb re-analysed the 5' RACE reads in MiXCR, keeping a single row per CDR3 protein. Of approximately 600,000 distinct CDR3 sequences in the sample, roughly 53% were seen once. The specimen was blood. All receptors derive from a man in his 60s in good health.

The chain recombines TRBV20-1 with TRBJ2-4; D gene uncertain. V was pared by 5 bases and J by 0 bases, with 14 bases between. Germline assignment: CDR1 DFQATT and CDR2 SNEGSKA (reference sequence). There are 15 residues in the CDR3. The CDR3 protein is CSAGRDSGAKNIQYF. The CDR3 nucleotides read TGCAGTGCTGGAAGAGATTCGGGAGCCAAAAACATTCAGTACTTC.

The chain employs TRBV2 and TRBJ2-1; 7 bases are a match to TRBD1. CDR1 SNHLY and CDR2 FYNNEI come from the germline V gene. This CDR3 is built from 13 residues. V lost 7 bases to trimming and J lost 4 bases; unmatched junction nucleotides: 4. CDR3: CASKGTEYNEQFF. CDR3 nucleotide sequence: TGTGCCAGCAAAGGGACAGAGTACAATGAGCAGTTCTTC.

The chain employs TRBV5-1 and TRBJ2-3; TRBD1 matches at 9 bases. Trimming at V came to 4 bases and at J to 2 bases, leaving 5 bases not matched to a gene. Germline CDR1 is SGHRS and CDR2 is YFSETQ. This CDR3 comprises 15 residues. The CDR3 bases are TGCGCCAGCAGCACCGGGACAGGGTACACAGATACGCAGTATTTT. It encodes CASSTGTGYTDTQYF.

For this clonotype: The junction shows a germline mismatch at one end, possibly a read error. The J gene is TRBJ2-5, the V gene TRBV6-1; D is perhaps TRBD1 or TRBD2 (6 bases each). The CDR3 runs to 13 residues. Germline CDR1 MNHNS, CDR2 SASEGT. DNA for the CDR3: TGTGCCACGTTGATCGGGGGCCAAGGGACCCAGTACTTC. It encodes CATLIGGQGTQYF.

The chain recombines TRBV11-2 with TRBJ2-4, with D possibly being TRBD1 (5 bases). CDR3 length equals 11 residues. V lost 5 bases to trimming and J lost 12 bases, with 11 bases between them. CDR1 and CDR2 from the germline V gene are SGHAT and FQNNGV. Written as DNA, the CDR3 is TGTGCCAGCAGCGAACAGGAAAATCAGTACTTC. Translated, it gives CASSEQENQYF.

The V call is TRBV2, the J call TRBJ2-5; perhaps D is TRBD1 or TRBD2 (5 bases each). This CDR3 is 13 amino acids long. V shed 7 bases and J shed 2 bases, with 11 bases lying between them. Germline V gene lookup returns CDR1 SNHLY and CDR2 FYNNEI. In DNA, the CDR3 is TGTGCCAGCAATCTGGGACCTCAAGAGACCCAGTACTTC. Translated: CASNLGPQETQYF.

This clonotype was detected ten times or more. The gene calls are TRBV29-1 and TRBJ2-7, with D maybe TRBD2 (7 bases). Trimming removed 5 bases from V and 3 bases from J, with 11 bases in between. Per the germline V gene, CDR1 is SQVTM and CDR2 is ANQGSEA. The CDR3 consists of 12 residues. The CDR3 nucleotides are TGCAGCGTTCGGGGGGCTAACTACGAGCAGTACTTC. Translating it yields CSVRGANYEQYF.

The genes are TRBV5-1 and TRBJ2-3, with a possible D match to TRBD1 (5 bases). This CDR3 comprises 13 residues. Germline V gives CDR1 SGHRS, CDR2 YFSETQ. V lost 6 bases to trimming and J lost 2 bases, with 10 bases between them. CDR3 in amino acids: CASTRQNTDTQYF. The CDR3, as DNA: TGCGCCAGCACCAGACAGAACACAGATACGCAGTATTTT.

This clonotype was observed a few times. V and J are TRBV4-1 and TRBJ2-1; tentative D call: TRBD2 (7 bases). Judging by the DNA end, TRBJ2-7 fits better; the J call may be wrong. This CDR3 has 16 residues. Per germline, CDR1 MGHRA and CDR2 YSYEKL. For the CDR3, the DNA is TGCGCCAGCAGCCAAGACTCGGGGGGCAGATACAATGAGCAGTACTTC. Translated: CASSQDSGGRYNEQYF.

The rearrangement uses TRBV28 and TRBJ1-1; 8 bases map to TRBD1. The V segment lost 6 bases and the J segment 3 bases; nucleotides outside the gene matches: 6. This CDR3 is 14 amino acids long. Germline V lookup: CDR1 MDHEN, CDR2 SYDVKM. CDR3 in amino acids: CASSADRADTEAFF. CDR3 coding DNA: TGTGCCAGCAGCGCGGACAGGGCGGACACTGAAGCTTTCTTT.

This chain connects TRBV20-1 to TRBJ2-3, with D possibly being TRBD2 (6 bases). The CDR3 is 14 residues long. The V end lost 5 bases, the J end lost 3 bases, and 15 bases lay between the germline ends. Germline CDR1 reads DFQATT; CDR2 reads SNEGSKA (reference sequence). The CDR3 region has the DNA TGCAGTGCTCGGGACTCCTCTGGTACAGATACGCAGTATTTT. Translated: CSARDSSGTDTQYF.

The CDR3 DNA sequence: TGCGCCAGCAGCCCTCTTGTCGACAGCTCTACGAGGCAGTACTTC. Amino acids: CASSPLVDSSTRQYF. The chain links TRBV5-1 to TRBJ2-5, with D maybe TRBD1 (5 bases). The germline CDR1 and CDR2 sequences are SGHRS and YFSETQ. The CDR3 runs 15 residues. V gave up 4 bases and J gave up 11 bases, with 24 bases separating them.

The rearrangement uses TRBV6-1 and TRBJ2-3, with D perhaps assigned TRBD1 or TRBD2 (7 bases each). CDR3 length: 15 residues. Germline CDR1 is MNHNS and CDR2 is SASEGT. The V and J ends lost 6 bases and 3 bases respectively, with 16 bases between them. This CDR3 reads CASRLDRRGTDTQYF. CDR3 coding DNA: TGTGCCAGCAGGCTGGACAGGCGGGGGACAGATACGCAGTATTTT.

The rearrangement uses TRBV28 and TRBJ1-4; the D gene is possibly TRBD1 (5 bases). From germline, CDR1 is MDHEN and CDR2 SYDVKM. This CDR3 is 14 amino acids long. V was pared by 7 bases and J by 7 bases, with 16 bases between. The CDR3 coding sequence is TGTGCCAGCAAGAGGTCAGGGTACCTTGAAAAACTGTTTTTT. Encoded protein: CASKRSGYLEKLFF. The variable domain in full, completed from reference TRBV28 and TRBJ1-4, reads DVKVTQSSRYLVKRTGEKVFLECVQDMDHENMFWYRQDPGLGLRLIYFSYDVKMKEKGDIPEGYSVSREKKERFSLILESASTNQTSMYLCASKRSGYLEKLFFGSGTQLSVL.

The chain links TRBV20-1 to TRBJ2-1; D remains ambiguous. The CDR3 is 14 residues long. CDR1 DFQATT and CDR2 SNEGSKA come from the germline V gene (reference sequence). Trimming left V 6 bases short and J 0 bases short, with 12 bases between. The CDR3 nucleotides are TGCAGTGCATTGGACGTGAGCTCCTACAATGAGCAGTTCTTC. It specifies CSALDVSSYNEQFF.

The count of this clonotype is one. This sequence joins TRBV6-1 and TRBJ2-5; possibly TRBD1 for D (5 bases). V lost 1 base to trimming and J lost 5 bases, with 11 bases between them. There are 14 residues in the CDR3. Germline CDR1 reads MNHNS; CDR2 reads SASEGT. DNA of the CDR3: TGTGCCAGCAGTGAAGGAAACAGGCTCGAGACCCAGTACTTC. As protein: CASSEGNRLETQYF.

The chain employs TRBV27 and TRBJ2-3, with 7 bases aligning to TRBD1. The CDR3 is made up of 14 amino acids. The germline CDR1 and CDR2 sequences are MNHEY and SMNVEV (reference sequence). Trimming took 5 bases from V and 4 from J; bases not matched to a gene: 6. CDR3 in amino acids: CASSRQGGADTQYF. CDR3 sequence (DNA): TGTGCCAGCAGTCGACAGGGTGGCGCAGATACGCAGTATTTT.